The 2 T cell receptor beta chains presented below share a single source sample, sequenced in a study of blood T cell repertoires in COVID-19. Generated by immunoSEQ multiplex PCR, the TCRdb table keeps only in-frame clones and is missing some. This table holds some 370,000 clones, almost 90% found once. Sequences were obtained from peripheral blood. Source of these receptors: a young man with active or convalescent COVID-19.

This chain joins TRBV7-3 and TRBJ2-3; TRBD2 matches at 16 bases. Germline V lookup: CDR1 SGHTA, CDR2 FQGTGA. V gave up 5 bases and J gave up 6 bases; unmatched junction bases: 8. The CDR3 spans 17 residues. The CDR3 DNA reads TGTGCCAGCAGCCCCGGGACTAGCGGGGGGGCCTGGGATACGCAGTATTTT. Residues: CASSPGTSGGAWDTQYF. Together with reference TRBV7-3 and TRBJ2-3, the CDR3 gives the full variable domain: GAGVSQTPSNKVTEKGKYVELRCDPISGHTALYWYRQSLGQGPEFLIYFQGTGAADDSGLPNDRFFAVRPEGSVSTLKIQRTERGDSAVYLCASSPGTSGGAWDTQYFGPGTRLTVL.

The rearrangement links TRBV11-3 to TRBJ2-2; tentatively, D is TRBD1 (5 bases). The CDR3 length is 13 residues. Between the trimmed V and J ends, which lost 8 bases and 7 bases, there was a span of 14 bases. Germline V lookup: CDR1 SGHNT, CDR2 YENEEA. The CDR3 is CASGKGAIGELFF. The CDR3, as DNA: TGTGCCAGCGGAAAAGGGGCGATCGGGGAGCTGTTTTTT.